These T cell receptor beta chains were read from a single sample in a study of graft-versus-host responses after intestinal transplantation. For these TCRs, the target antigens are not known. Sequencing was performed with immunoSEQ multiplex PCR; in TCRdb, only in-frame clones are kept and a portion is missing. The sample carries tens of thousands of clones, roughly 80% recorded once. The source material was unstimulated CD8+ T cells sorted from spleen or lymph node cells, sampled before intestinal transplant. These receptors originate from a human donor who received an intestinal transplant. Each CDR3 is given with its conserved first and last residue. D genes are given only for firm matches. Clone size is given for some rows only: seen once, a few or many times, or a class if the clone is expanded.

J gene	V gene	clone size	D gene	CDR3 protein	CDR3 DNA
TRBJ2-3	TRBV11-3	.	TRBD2	CASRGTSGRTDTQYF	TGTGCCAGCAGGGGGACTAGCGGGAGGACAGATACGCAGTATTTT
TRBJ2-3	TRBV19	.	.	CASSSLLADTQYF	TGTGCCAGTAGTAGCCTTCTCGCAGATACGCAGTATTTT
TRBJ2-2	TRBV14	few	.	CASSQDPGAAGELFF	TGTGCCAGCAGCCAAGATCCCGGGGCAGCAGGGGAGCTGTTTTTT
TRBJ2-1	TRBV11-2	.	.	CASSLVSPYNEQFF	TGTGCCAGCAGCTTAGTTTCGCCTTACAATGAGCAGTTCTTC
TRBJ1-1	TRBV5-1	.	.	CASSWGDQDLNTEAFF	TGCGCCAGCAGCTGGGGCGATCAAGATTTGAACACTGAAGCTTTCTTT
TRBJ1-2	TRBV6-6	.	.	CASSYSMGPLNYGYTF	TGTGCCAGCAGTTACTCGATGGGACCCCTAAACTATGGCTACACCTTC
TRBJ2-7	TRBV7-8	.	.	CASSLFITAWGEQYF	TGTGCCAGCAGCTTATTCATTACAGCTTGGGGCGAGCAGTACTTC
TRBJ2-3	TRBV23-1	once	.	CASSRASTDTQYF	TGCGCCAGCTCGCGTGCTAGCACAGATACGCAGTATTTT
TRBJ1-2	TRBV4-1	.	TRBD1	CASSPDRGGDGYTF	TGCGCCAGCAGCCCGGACAGGGGTGGCGATGGCTACACCTTC
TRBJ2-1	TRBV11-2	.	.	CASSLGTVHYNEQFF	TGTGCCAGCAGCTTAGGGACCGTGCATTACAATGAGCAGTTCTTC
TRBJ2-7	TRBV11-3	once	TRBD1	CASSFRTGRSYEQYF	TGTGCCAGCAGCTTTAGGACAGGCCGTTCCTACGAGCAGTACTTC
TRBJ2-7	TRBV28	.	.	CASRLTSWQGSHYEQYF	TGTGCCAGCAGGCTGACTTCCTGGCAGGGGTCTCACTACGAGCAGTACTTC
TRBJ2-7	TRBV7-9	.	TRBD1	CASSDRTGGFYEQYF	TGTGCCAGCAGCGACAGGACAGGGGGCTTCTACGAGCAGTACTTC
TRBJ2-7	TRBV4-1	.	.	CASSQAGTFVYEQYF	TGTGCCAGCAGCCAAGCCGGGACATTTGTCTACGAGCAGTACTTC
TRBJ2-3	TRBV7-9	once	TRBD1	CASSLSREGGTATQYF	TGTGCCAGCAGCTTATCCCGGGAAGGGGGCACAGCTACGCAGTATTTT
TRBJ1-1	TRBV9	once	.	CASSVDPEMNTEAFF	TGTGCCAGCAGCGTAGACCCGGAAATGAACACTGAAGCTTTCTTT
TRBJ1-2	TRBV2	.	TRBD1	CASSETGQGNYGYTF	TGTGCCAGCAGTGAAACTGGACAGGGAAACTATGGCTACACCTTC
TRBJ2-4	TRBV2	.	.	CASIQGGSIQYF	TGTGCCAGCATCCAGGGTGGTAGCATTCAGTACTTC
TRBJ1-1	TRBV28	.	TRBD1	CASSLGDRGPMNTEAFF	TGTGCCAGCAGTTTAGGGGACAGGGGCCCCATGAACACTGAAGCTTTCTTT
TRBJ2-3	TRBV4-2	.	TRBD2	CASSQAGGPTDTQYF	TGTGCCAGCAGCCAAGCGGGAGGGCCCACAGATACGCAGTATTTT
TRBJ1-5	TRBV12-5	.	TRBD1	CASGPGTGYQPQHF	TGTGCTAGTGGTCCCGGGACAGGGTACCAGCCCCAGCATTTT
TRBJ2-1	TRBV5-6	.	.	CASSTWDTLYNEQFF	TGTGCCAGCAGCACCTGGGACACTCTCTACAATGAGCAGTTCTTC
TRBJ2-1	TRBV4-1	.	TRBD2	CASSQDRAGGPNEQFF	TGCGCCAGCAGCCAAGACAGAGCGGGGGGGCCGAATGAGCAGTTCTTC
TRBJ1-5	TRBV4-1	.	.	CASSHSPGGGQPQHF	TGCGCCAGCAGCCATTCCCCTGGCGGAGGGCAGCCCCAGCATTTT
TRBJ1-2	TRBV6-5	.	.	CASSPNLHYGYTF	TGTGCCAGCAGTCCCAACCTTCACTATGGCTACACCTTC
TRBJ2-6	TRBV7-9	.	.	CASSLASRSHSGANVLTF	TGTGCCAGCAGCTTAGCGAGCAGGTCTCACTCTGGGGCCAACGTCCTGACTTTC
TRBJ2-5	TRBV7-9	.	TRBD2	CASSLGASGKETQYF	TGTGCCAGCAGCTTAGGGGCTAGCGGGAAGGAGACCCAGTACTTC
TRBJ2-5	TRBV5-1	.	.	CASTEGVDQETQYF	TGCGCCAGCACGGAAGGAGTCGACCAAGAGACCCAGTACTTC
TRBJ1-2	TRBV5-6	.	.	CASSLPRSLYGYTF	TGTGCCAGCAGCCTCCCCAGGTCGCTCTATGGCTACACCTTC
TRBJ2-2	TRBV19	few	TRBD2	CASSMGLAGNRRTTGELFF	TGTGCCAGTAGTATGGGACTAGCGGGGAACCGCCGTACCACCGGGGAGCTGTTTTTT
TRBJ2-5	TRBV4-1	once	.	CASSTALNRVQETQYF	TGCGCCAGCAGCACCGCCCTCAACAGGGTCCAAGAGACCCAGTACTTC
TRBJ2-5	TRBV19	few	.	CASSWGMGQETQYF	TGTGCCAGTTCATGGGGGATGGGGCAAGAGACCCAGTACTTC
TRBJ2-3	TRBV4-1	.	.	CASSQGLGTDTQYF	TGCGCCAGCAGCCAAGGTCTGGGAACAGATACGCAGTATTTT
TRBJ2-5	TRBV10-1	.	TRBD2	CASSVETSGGRYQETQYF	TGCGCCAGCAGTGTCGAGACTAGCGGGGGTCGGTACCAAGAGACCCAGTACTTC
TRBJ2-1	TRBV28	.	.	CASSLGRPYNGQFF	TGTGCCAGCAGTTTAGGCAGGCCCTACAATGGGCAGTTCTTC
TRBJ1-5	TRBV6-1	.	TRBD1	CASSRPRGFNQPQHF	TGTGCCAGCAGCCGCCCCAGGGGGTTCAATCAGCCCCAGCATTTT
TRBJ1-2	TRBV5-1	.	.	CASSSSNRRPFYGYTF	TGCGCCAGCAGCAGCTCAAACAGGAGGCCCTTCTATGGCTACACCTTC
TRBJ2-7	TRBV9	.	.	CASALEAGSTYEQYF	TGTGCCAGCGCATTGGAGGCGGGATCAACCTACGAGCAGTACTTC
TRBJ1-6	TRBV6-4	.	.	CASSEVLGTSSPLHF	TGTGCCAGCAGTGAGGTCCTGGGGACTTCCTCACCCCTCCACTTT
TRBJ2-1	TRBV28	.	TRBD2	CASSLRRGSYNEQFF	TGTGCCAGCAGTTTACGACGCGGGAGCTACAATGAGCAGTTCTTC
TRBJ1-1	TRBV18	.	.	CASSPGSRGTEAFF	TGTGCCAGCTCACCAGGGAGTCGAGGCACTGAAGCTTTCTTT
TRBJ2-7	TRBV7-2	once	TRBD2	CASSFAGAGYEQYF	TGTGCCAGCAGCTTCGCGGGAGCGGGCTACGAGCAGTACTTC
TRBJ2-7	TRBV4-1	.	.	CASSLTKFTEQYF	TGCGCCAGCAGCCTAACGAAGTTTACCGAGCAGTACTTC
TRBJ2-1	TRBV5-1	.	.	CASSSQRFGEQFF	TGCGCCAGCAGCTCCCAGCGGTTCGGTGAGCAGTTCTTC
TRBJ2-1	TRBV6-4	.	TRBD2	CASSGTSGADEQFF	TGTGCCAGCAGTGGGACTAGCGGGGCGGATGAGCAGTTCTTC
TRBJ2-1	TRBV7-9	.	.	CASSPDAPDEQFF	TGTGCCAGCAGCCCTGACGCGCCGGATGAGCAGTTCTTC
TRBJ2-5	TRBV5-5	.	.	CASSLHRWETQYF	TGTGCCAGCAGCTTGCATAGATGGGAGACCCAGTACTTC